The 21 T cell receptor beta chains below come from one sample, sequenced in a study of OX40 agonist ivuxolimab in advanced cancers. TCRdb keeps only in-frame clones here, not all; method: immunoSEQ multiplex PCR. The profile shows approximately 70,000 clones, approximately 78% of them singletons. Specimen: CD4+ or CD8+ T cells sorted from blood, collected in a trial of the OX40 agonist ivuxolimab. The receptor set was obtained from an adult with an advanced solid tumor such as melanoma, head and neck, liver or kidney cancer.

The CDR3 loop is CASSLVGDPLANYGYTF. CDR3 DNA sequence: TGCGCCAGCAGCTTGGTTGGGGATCCATTAGCTAACTATGGCTACACCTTC. The chain is built from TRBV5-1 and TRBJ1-2; no clear D gene. This CDR3 region has 17 residues. From germline, CDR1 is SGHRS and CDR2 YFSETQ. V was cut by 0 bases and J by 0 bases, with 15 bases left in between. The full variable domain, with the rest looked up from reference TRBV5-1 and TRBJ1-2, is KAGVTQTPRYLIKTRGQQVTLSCSPISGHRSVSWYQQTPGQGLQFLFEYFSETQRNKGNFPGRFSGRQFSNSRSEMNVSTLELGDSALYLCASSLVGDPLANYGYTFGSGTRLTVV.

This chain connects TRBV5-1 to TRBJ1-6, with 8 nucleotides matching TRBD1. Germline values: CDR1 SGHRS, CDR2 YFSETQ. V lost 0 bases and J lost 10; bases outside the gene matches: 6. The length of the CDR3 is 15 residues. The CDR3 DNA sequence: TGCGCCAGCAGCTTGGAGACAGGGGTAGGCTCACCCCTCCACTTT. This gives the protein CASSLETGVGSPLHF.

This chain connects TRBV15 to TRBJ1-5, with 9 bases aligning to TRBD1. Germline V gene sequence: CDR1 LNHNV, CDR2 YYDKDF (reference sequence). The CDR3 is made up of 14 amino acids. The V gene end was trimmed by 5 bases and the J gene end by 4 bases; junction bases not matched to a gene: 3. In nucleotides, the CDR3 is TGTGCCACCAGCCGAGGGACAGGGAATCAGCCCCAGCATTTT. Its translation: CATSRGTGNQPQHF.

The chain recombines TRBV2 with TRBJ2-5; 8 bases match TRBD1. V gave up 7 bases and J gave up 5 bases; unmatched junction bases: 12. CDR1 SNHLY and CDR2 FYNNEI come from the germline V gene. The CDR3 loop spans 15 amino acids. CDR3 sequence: CASNRRTGTGETQYF. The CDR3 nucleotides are TGTGCCAGCAACCGACGGACAGGGACTGGGGAGACCCAGTACTTC. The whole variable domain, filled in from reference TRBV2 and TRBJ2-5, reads EPEVTQTPSHQVTQMGQEVILRCVPISNHLYFYWYRQILGQKVEFLVSFYNNEISEKSEIFDDQFSVERPDGSNFTLKIRSTKLEDSAMYFCASNRRTGTGETQYFGPGTRLLVL.

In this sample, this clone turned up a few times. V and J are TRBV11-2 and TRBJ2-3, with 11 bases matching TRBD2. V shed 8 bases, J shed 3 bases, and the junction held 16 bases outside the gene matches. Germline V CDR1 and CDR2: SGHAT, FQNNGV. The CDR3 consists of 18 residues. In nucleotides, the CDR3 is TGTGCCAGCCGCGCGCTTAGGCGACTAGCGGGGAGAACAGATACGCAGTATTTT. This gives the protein CASRALRRLAGRTDTQYF.

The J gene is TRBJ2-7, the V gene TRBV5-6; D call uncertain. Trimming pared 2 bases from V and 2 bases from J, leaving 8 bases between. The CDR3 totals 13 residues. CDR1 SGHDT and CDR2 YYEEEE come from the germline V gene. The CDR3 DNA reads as TGTGCCAGCAGCTTAGGCAGCACCTACGAGCAGTACTTC. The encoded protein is CASSLGSTYEQYF.

This CDR3 reads CASSLGFLTDTQYF. The CDR3 DNA reads as TGTGCCAGCAGCTTAGGTTTTTTGACAGATACGCAGTATTTT. The chain combines TRBV7-2 with TRBJ2-3; D is unresolved. This CDR3 region has 14 residues. Germline lookup yields CDR1 SGHTA and CDR2 FQGNSA. V lost 1 base to trimming and J lost 3 bases, with 8 bases between them.

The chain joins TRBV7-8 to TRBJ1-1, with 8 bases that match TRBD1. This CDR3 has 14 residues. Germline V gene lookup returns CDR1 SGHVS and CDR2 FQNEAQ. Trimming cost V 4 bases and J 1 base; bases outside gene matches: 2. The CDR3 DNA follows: TGTGCCAGCAGCTCGGGACAGGCGAACACTGAAGCTTTCTTT. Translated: CASSSGQANTEAFF.

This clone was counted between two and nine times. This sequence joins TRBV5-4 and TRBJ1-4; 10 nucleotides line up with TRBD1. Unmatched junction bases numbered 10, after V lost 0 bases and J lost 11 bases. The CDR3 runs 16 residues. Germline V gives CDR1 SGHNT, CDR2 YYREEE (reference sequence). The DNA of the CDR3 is TGTGCCAGCAGCTTGGGGGACAGGGGCAGGGTGAGGAAACTGTTTTTT. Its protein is CASSLGDRGRVRKLFF.

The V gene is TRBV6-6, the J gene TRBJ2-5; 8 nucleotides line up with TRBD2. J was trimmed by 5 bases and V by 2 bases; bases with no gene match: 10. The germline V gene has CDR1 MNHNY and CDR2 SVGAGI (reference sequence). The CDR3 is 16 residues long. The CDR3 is CASSYDLSGKVETQYF. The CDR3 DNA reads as TGTGCCAGCAGTTACGACCTTAGCGGGAAGGTGGAGACCCAGTACTTC.

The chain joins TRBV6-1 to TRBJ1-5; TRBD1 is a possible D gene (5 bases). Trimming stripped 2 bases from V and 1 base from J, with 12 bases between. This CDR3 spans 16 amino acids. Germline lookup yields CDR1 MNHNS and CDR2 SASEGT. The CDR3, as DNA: TGTGCCAGCAGTGAACGATCGGACAAGAGCAATCAGCCCCAGCATTTT. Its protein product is CASSERSDKSNQPQHF.

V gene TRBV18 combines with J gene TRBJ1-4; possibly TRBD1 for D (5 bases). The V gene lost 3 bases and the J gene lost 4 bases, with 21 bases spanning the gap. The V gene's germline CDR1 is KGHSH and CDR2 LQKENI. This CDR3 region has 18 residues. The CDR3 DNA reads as TGTGCCAGCTCACCTATTAATGGGGACGCTCGCGGTAATGAAAAACTGTTTTTT. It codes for CASSPINGDARGNEKLFF.

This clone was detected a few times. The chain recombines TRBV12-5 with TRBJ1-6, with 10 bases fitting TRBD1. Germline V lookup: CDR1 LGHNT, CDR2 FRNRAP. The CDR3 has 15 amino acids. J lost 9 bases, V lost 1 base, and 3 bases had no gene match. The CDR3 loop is CASGLERTGGSPLHF. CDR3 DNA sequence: TGTGCTAGTGGTTTGGAGAGGACAGGGGGTTCACCCCTCCACTTT. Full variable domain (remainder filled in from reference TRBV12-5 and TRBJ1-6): DARVTQTPRHKVTEMGQEVTMRCQPILGHNTVFWYRQTMMQGLELLAYFRNRAPLDDSGMPKDRFSAEMPDATLATLKIQPSEPRDSAVYFCASGLERTGGSPLHFGNGTRLTVT.

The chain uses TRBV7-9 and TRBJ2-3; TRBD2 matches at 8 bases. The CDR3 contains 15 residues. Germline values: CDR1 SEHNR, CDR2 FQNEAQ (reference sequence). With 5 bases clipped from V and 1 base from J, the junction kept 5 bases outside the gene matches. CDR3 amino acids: CASSRKAGGTDTQYF. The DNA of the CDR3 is TGTGCCAGCAGCCGGAAAGCGGGGGGCACAGATACGCAGTATTTT.

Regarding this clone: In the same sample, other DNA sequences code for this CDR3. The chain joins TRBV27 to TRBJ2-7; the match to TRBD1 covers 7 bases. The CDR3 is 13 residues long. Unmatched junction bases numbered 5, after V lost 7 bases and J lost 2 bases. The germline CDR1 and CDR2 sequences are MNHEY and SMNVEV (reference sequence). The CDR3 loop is CASTGQGAYEQYF. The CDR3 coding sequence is TGTGCCAGCACGGGCCAGGGGGCCTACGAGCAGTACTTC.

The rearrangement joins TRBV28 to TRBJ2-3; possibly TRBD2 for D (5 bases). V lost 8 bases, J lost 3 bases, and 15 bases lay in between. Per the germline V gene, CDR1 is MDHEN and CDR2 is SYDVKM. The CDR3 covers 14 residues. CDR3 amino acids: CASAIPTGTDTQYF. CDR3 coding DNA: TGTGCCAGCGCCATCCCGACGGGGACAGATACGCAGTATTTT.

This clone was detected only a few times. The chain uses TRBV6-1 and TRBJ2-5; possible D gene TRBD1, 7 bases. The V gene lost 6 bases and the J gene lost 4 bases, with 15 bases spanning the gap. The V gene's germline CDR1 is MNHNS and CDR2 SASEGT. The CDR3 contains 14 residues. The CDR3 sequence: CASRAGGAGETQYF. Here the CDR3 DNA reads TGTGCCAGCAGAGCAGGGGGAGCGGGAGAGACCCAGTACTTC.

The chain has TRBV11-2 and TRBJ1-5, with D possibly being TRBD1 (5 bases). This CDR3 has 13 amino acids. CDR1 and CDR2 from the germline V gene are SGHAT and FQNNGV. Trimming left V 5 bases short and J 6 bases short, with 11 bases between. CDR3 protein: CASSMERGQPQHF. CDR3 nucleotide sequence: TGTGCCAGCAGCATGGAGAGGGGTCAGCCCCAGCATTTT.

CDR3 sequence reads: CASSPEKGSYEQYF. The CDR3 nucleotides read TGTGCCAGCTCACCAGAAAAAGGGAGCTACGAGCAGTACTTC. The V call is TRBV18, the J call TRBJ2-7; TRBD2 might be the D (5 bases). This CDR3 region has 14 residues. CDR1 is KGHSH, CDR2 LQKENI, per germline. V shed 2 bases and J shed 3 bases, with 11 bases lying between them.

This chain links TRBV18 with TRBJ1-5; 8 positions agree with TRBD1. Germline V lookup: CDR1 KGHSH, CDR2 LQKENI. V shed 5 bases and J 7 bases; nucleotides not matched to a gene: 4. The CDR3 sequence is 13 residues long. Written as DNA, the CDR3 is TGTGCCAGCTCAGACAGGGGAGAGCAGCCCCAGCATTTT. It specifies CASSDRGEQPQHF.

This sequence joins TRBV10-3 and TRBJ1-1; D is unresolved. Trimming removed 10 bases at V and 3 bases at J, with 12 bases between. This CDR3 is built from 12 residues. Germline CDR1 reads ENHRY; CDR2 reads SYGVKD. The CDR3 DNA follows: TGTGCCACCGCTACAGAGGACACTGAAGCTTTCTTT. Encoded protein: CATATEDTEAFF.